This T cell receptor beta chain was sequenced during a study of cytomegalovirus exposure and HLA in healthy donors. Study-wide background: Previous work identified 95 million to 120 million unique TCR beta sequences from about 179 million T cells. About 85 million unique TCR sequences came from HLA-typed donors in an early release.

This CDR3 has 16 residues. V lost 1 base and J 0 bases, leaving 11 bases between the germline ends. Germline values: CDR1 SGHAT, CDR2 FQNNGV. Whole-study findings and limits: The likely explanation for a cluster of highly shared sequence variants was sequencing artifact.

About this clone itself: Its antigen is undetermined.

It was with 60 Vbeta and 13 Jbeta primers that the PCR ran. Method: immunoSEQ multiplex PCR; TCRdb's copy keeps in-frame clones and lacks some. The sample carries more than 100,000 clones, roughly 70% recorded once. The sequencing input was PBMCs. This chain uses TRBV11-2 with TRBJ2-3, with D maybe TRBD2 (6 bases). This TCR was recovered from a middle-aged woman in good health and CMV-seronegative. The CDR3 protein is CASSLGRETSTDTQYF. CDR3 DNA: TGTGCCAGCAGCTTAGGGCGGGAAACAAGCACAGATACGCAGTATTTT.